The 18 T cell receptor beta chains listed next were all sequenced from one sample in a study of cytomegalovirus exposure and HLA in healthy donors. The PCR ran on 60 Vbeta and 13 Jbeta primers. Produced via immunoSEQ multiplex PCR; TCRdb's table is partial and in-frame only. This table has 150,000 to 200,000 clones, about 80% appearing once. The sequenced material came from PBMCs. These TCRs come from a woman aged 50 to 60 in good health and CMV-seropositive.

This clone was detected once. J is TRBJ2-3 and V is TRBV9, with D uncertain. The germline CDR1 and CDR2 sequences are SGDLS and YYNGEE. Trimming removed 2 bases from V and 0 bases from J, with 10 bases in between. This CDR3 contains 15 residues. CDR3 loop: CASSVGSSSTDTQYF. The CDR3 coding sequence is TGTGCCAGCAGCGTCGGGTCTTCTAGCACAGATACGCAGTATTTT.

The CDR3 here is CASRRTGGGSYNEQFF. For the CDR3, the DNA is TGTGCCAGCAGACGAACAGGGGGAGGTTCCTACAATGAGCAGTTCTTC. V gene TRBV28 combines with J gene TRBJ2-1, with 8 nucleotides matching TRBD1. V was pared by 6 bases and J by 1 base, with 8 bases of the junction left unmatched. The CDR3 extends over 16 amino acids. CDR1 and CDR2 (germline): MDHEN, SYDVKM.

V is TRBV5-4 and J is TRBJ1-2; D call uncertain. V lost 4 bases to trimming and J lost 0 bases, with 10 bases between them. CDR1 is SGHNT, CDR2 YYREEE, per germline (reference sequence). The CDR3 covers 14 residues. CDR3 residues: CASSLRGANYGYTF. CDR3 in DNA: TGTGCCAGCAGCCTGCGCGGAGCTAACTATGGCTACACCTTC.

V and J are TRBV19 and TRBJ1-2, with D possibly being TRBD1 (6 bases). The ends were cut back, 5 bases at V and 2 bases at J, with 12 bases in the middle. Germline lookup yields CDR1 LNHDA and CDR2 SQIVND (reference sequence). The CDR3 is 14 amino acids. In DNA form, the CDR3 reads TGTGCCAGTAGTCCGGAACAGGGCAACTATGGCTACACCTTC. Encoded protein: CASSPEQGNYGYTF. Combining the CDR3 with reference TRBV19 and TRBJ1-2 gives the whole variable domain DGGITQSPKYLFRKEGQNVTLSCEQNLNHDAMYWYRQDPGQGLRLIYYSQIVNDFQKGDIAEGYSVSREKKESFPLTVTSAQKNPTAFYLCASSPEQGNYGYTFGSGTRLTVV.

A single count supports this clone. The genes are TRBV4-1 and TRBJ1-5; a weak D match, TRBD1 (6 bases). The germline V gene has CDR1 MGHRA and CDR2 YSYEKL. This CDR3 has 15 amino acids. V was pared by 1 base and J by 2 bases, with 9 bases between. CDR3 loop: CASSQVGGGNQPQHF. The CDR3 nucleotides are TGCGCCAGCAGCCAAGTAGGGGGAGGCAATCAGCCCCAGCATTTT.

The chain recombines TRBV4-2 with TRBJ1-2, with D perhaps TRBD1 (5 bases). CDR3 length: 14 residues. Germline loops: CDR1 LGHNA, CDR2 YNFKEQ. V lost 0 bases and J lost 3, with 8 bases in between. The CDR3 spells CASSQEGGDYGYTF. In DNA form, the CDR3 reads TGTGCCAGCAGCCAAGAAGGAGGGGACTATGGCTACACCTTC.

This rearrangement joins TRBV7-9 to TRBJ1-6; D not certain. V was cut by 2 bases and J by 6 bases, with 5 bases left in between. Per the germline V gene, CDR1 is SEHNR and CDR2 is FQNEAQ (reference sequence). There are 13 residues in the CDR3. The CDR3 DNA sequence: TGTGCCAGCAGCTTACCCAGTAATTCACCCCTCCACTTT. Encoded protein: CASSLPSNSPLHF. Full variable domain (outside the CDR3, taken from reference TRBV7-9 and TRBJ1-6): DTGVSQNPRHKITKRGQNVTFRCDPISEHNRLYWYRQTLGQGPEFLTYFQNEAQLEKSRLLSDRFSAERPKGSFSTLEIQRTEQGDSAMYLCASSLPSNSPLHFGNGTRLTVT.

V and J are TRBV6-5 and TRBJ2-3; D is unresolved. Germline V gene sequence: CDR1 MNHEY, CDR2 SVGAGI. Trimming removed 2 bases at V and 0 bases at J, with 12 bases between. This CDR3 region has 16 residues. CDR3 in DNA: TGTGCCAGCAGTTACCCTGTGGGCTCTAGCACAGATACGCAGTATTTT. Translation gives CASSYPVGSSTDTQYF.

Only one count was recorded for this clone. The genes are TRBV7-3 and TRBJ2-5, with TRBD2 identical over 9 bases. The V gene's germline CDR1 is SGHTA and CDR2 FQGTGA. CDR3 size: 13 residues. The V and J ends lost 8 bases and 5 bases, in that order; junction bases with no gene match: 6. CDR3 sequence: CASSRGGRETQYF. CDR3 coding DNA: TGTGCCAGCTCGCGGGGGGGCCGGGAGACCCAGTACTTC.

The gene calls are TRBV27 and TRBJ2-7; 8 bases are a match to TRBD1. CDR1 is MNHEY and CDR2 is SMNVEV in the germline V gene (reference sequence). This CDR3 spans 13 amino acids. Trimming took 6 bases from V and 5 from J; bases not matched to a gene: 6. CDR3 amino acids: CASSKSGGDEQYF. CDR3 sequence (DNA): TGTGCCAGCAGCAAATCAGGGGGCGACGAGCAGTACTTC.

The V gene is TRBV5-4, the J gene TRBJ2-3; 8 bases are a match to TRBD2. The V gene end was trimmed by 5 bases and the J gene end by 3 bases; junction bases not matched to a gene: 11. The CDR3 runs 16 residues. Germline-derived CDR1 and CDR2 are SGHNT and YYREEE (reference sequence). CDR3 sequence: CASRRGSGGGTDTQYF. CDR3 nucleotides: TGTGCCAGCAGACGGGGGAGCGGGGGAGGGACAGATACGCAGTATTTT.

This sequence joins TRBV7-9 and TRBJ2-3; 8 bases map to TRBD2. V shed 5 bases, J shed 9 bases, and the junction held 7 bases outside the gene matches. Germline V gene sequence: CDR1 SEHNR, CDR2 FQNEAQ (reference sequence). The CDR3 spans 13 residues. CDR3 in amino acids: CASSPRVAGTQYF. The CDR3 DNA reads as TGTGCCAGCAGCCCCCGAGTAGCGGGGACGCAGTATTTT.

The chain is built from TRBV2 and TRBJ1-1; tentatively, D is TRBD1 (6 bases). Deletions cut 7 bases from V and 0 bases from J, with 21 bases between. This CDR3 comprises 17 residues. Per the germline V gene, CDR1 is SNHLY and CDR2 is FYNNEI. The CDR3 loop reads CASMEYGTSVMNTEAFF. Written as DNA, the CDR3 is TGTGCCAGCATGGAGTACGGGACATCAGTAATGAACACTGAAGCTTTCTTT.

The J gene is TRBJ2-5, the V gene TRBV7-9; TRBD1 might be the D (5 bases). Trimming took 5 bases from V and 2 from J, leaving 15 bases between them. CDR3 length: 15 amino acids. Germline values: CDR1 SEHNR, CDR2 FQNEAQ (reference sequence). The CDR3 DNA sequence: TGTGCCAGCAGCCGTGACATGGCAGGGCAAGAGACCCAGTACTTC. It specifies CASSRDMAGQETQYF.

The chain uses TRBV7-2 and TRBJ2-5; TRBD1 matches 9 bases. The end of the DNA aligns better with TRBJ2-7, so the J call may be wrong. The CDR3 is 14 amino acids. Germline-derived CDR1 and CDR2 are SGHTA and FQGNSA. The CDR3 nucleotides are TGTGCCAGCAGCTGGACAGGGGACCCCTACGAGCAGTACTTC. Protein sequence: CASSWTGDPYEQYF.

This rearrangement joins TRBV20-1 to TRBJ1-1, with 7 bases identical to TRBD1. V shed 6 bases, J shed 4 bases, and the junction held 2 bases outside the gene matches. CDR1 is DFQATT, CDR2 SNEGSKA, per germline (reference sequence). This CDR3 is built from 11 residues. For the CDR3, the DNA is TGCAGTGCCGACAGGGCCACTGAAGCTTTCTTT. It encodes CSADRATEAFF.

In this sample, this clone turned up a few times. This chain uses TRBV7-2 with TRBJ2-1, with a tentative D call TRBD2 (5 bases). Germline CDR1 and CDR2: SGHTA and FQGNSA. The germline V and J ends were trimmed by 0 bases and 2 bases, with 8 bases remaining between them. The CDR3 totals 15 residues. The CDR3 region is CASSLAGSTYNEQFF. The CDR3 nucleotides read TGTGCCAGCAGCTTAGCGGGGAGTACCTACAATGAGCAGTTCTTC.

The chain joins TRBV11-2 to TRBJ2-1; no clear D gene. Germline V CDR1 and CDR2: SGHAT, FQNNGV. The CDR3 is 12 residues long. V lost 5 bases, J lost 7 bases, and 9 bases lay in between. CDR3 in DNA: TGTGCCAGCAGCCAGGATCGGAATGAGCAGTTCTTC. It encodes CASSQDRNEQFF.